The 30 T cell receptor beta chains reported below all come from one sample, sequenced in a study of vaccination effects on CD4 cells after COVID-19. CD4+ T cells specific for antigen were expanded with viral peptide pools by the ViraFEST assay before sequencing. A roughly ten-day culture period preceded the isolation of CD4+ T cells. Their antigens remain unidentified. TCRdb keeps only in-frame clones here, not all; method: immunoSEQ multiplex PCR. The sample consists of roughly 61,000 clones, about four fifths of them appearing once. The sample consisted of CD4+ T cells from PBMCs cultured with HCoV-229E spike peptides, taken before COVID-19 vaccination. The receptor source for this set is a human donor who received a COVID-19 vaccine.

The chain combines TRBV7-2 with TRBJ2-1; weak D call: TRBD2 (5 bases). The germline gives CDR1 SGHTA, CDR2 FQGNSA. There are 14 residues in the CDR3. Trimming removed 2 bases from V and 2 bases from J, with 7 bases in between. CDR3 DNA sequence: TGTGCCAGCAGCTTAACTAGTACCTACAATGAGCAGTTCTTC. Amino acid sequence: CASSLTSTYNEQFF.

The chain's CDR3 is CASSEEQTSNQPQHF. The DNA for the CDR3 is TGTGCCAGCAGTGAAGAACAGACAAGCAATCAGCCCCAGCATTTT. The gene calls are TRBV2 and TRBJ1-5; D gene ambiguous. In germline, CDR1 is SNHLY, CDR2 FYNNEI. V lost 1 base, J lost 1 base, and 8 bases lay in between. The length of the CDR3 is 15 residues. Full variable domain (remainder filled in from reference TRBV2 and TRBJ1-5): EPEVTQTPSHQVTQMGQEVILRCVPISNHLYFYWYRQILGQKVEFLVSFYNNEISEKSEIFDDQFSVERPDGSNFTLKIRSTKLEDSAMYFCASSEEQTSNQPQHFGDGTRLSIL.

The genes are TRBV14 and TRBJ2-7; 9 nucleotides align to TRBD1. Unmatched junction bases numbered 8, after V lost 5 bases and J lost 6 bases. CDR1 and CDR2 from the germline V gene are SGHDN and FVKESK. The CDR3 length is 14 residues. The CDR3 loop reads CASSATGGLGEQYV. CDR3 in DNA: TGTGCCAGCAGCGCGACAGGGGGGTTGGGCGAGCAGTACGTC.

V and J are TRBV5-5 and TRBJ1-1; 8 nucleotides match TRBD1. V shed 4 bases, J shed 0 bases, and the junction held 5 bases outside the gene matches. Germline V gene sequence: CDR1 SGHKS, CDR2 YYEKEE (reference sequence). CDR3 length: 15 amino acids. CDR3 residues: CASSPRDRLNTEAFF. CDR3 DNA sequence: TGTGCCAGCAGCCCCCGGGACAGGCTGAACACTGAAGCTTTCTTT. Complete variable domain (other parts from reference TRBV5-5 and TRBJ1-1): DAGVTQSPTHLIKTRGQQVTLRCSPISGHKSVSWYQQVLGQGPQFIFQYYEKEERGRGNFPDRFSARQFPNYSSELNVNALLLGDSALYLCASSPRDRLNTEAFFGQGTRLTVV.

This rearrangement joins TRBV27 to TRBJ2-7, with 9 positions matching TRBD1. Germline-derived CDR1 and CDR2 are MNHEY and SMNVEV (reference sequence). The CDR3 totals 15 residues. V was pared by 6 bases and J by 3 bases, with 9 bases of the junction left unmatched. The CDR3 nucleotides are TGTGCCAGCAGACGAGCCCTGGACAGGGGCTACGAGCAGTACGTC. It yields the protein CASRRALDRGYEQYV.

CDR3 protein: CASSQWGNYGYTF. In DNA, the CDR3 is TGTGCCAGCAGCCAATGGGGGAACTATGGCTACACCTTC. This chain joins TRBV3-1 (or the pseudogene TRBV3-2) and TRBJ1-2; weak D call: TRBD1 (5 bases). V was clipped by 2 bases and J by 2 bases, with 6 bases between them. The CDR3 has 13 residues. Germline CDR1 LGHDT, CDR2 YNNKEL (reference sequence).

This clone was counted a single time. The genes are TRBV9 and TRBJ2-4; tentative D call: TRBD2 (7 bases). V lost 0 bases to trimming and J lost 0 bases, with 13 bases between them. Germline V gene lookup returns CDR1 SGDLS and CDR2 YYNGEE. The CDR3 runs to 17 residues. Written as DNA, the CDR3 is TGTGCCAGCAGCGTAGATTCCGGGGGGCTAGCCAAAAACATTCAGTACTTC. This translates into CASSVDSGGLAKNIQYF.

The chain has TRBV9 and TRBJ2-5; TRBD2 is a possible D gene (5 bases). Germline CDR1 is SGDLS and CDR2 is YYNGEE. The CDR3 is 15 residues long. Between the trimmed V and J ends, which lost 0 bases and 7 bases, there was a span of 16 bases. CDR3 region: CASSVDRGSFGTQYF. DNA of the CDR3: TGTGCCAGCAGCGTAGATAGAGGGTCATTTGGGACCCAGTACTTC.

The J gene is TRBJ1-2, the V gene TRBV19; no definite D call. Germline V CDR1 and CDR2: LNHDA, SQIVND (reference sequence). This CDR3 has 14 amino acids. V was clipped by 8 bases and J by 5 bases, with 18 bases between them. The CDR3 region has the DNA TGTGCCAGTTCCGTCCGTTCCGGCCTTTATGGCTACACCTTC. Amino acids: CASSVRSGLYGYTF.

The chain links TRBV27 to TRBJ1-2, with a weak D call TRBD1 (5 bases). The CDR3 consists of 14 residues. Germline V lookup: CDR1 MNHEY, CDR2 SMNVEV (reference sequence). Deletions cut 3 bases from V and 3 bases from J, with 11 bases between. DNA of the CDR3: TGTGCCAGCAGTTTTGGGGGGGGAGACTATGGCTACACCTTC. Protein product: CASSFGGGDYGYTF.

V usage is TRBV7-3 and J usage is TRBJ2-3, with TRBD2 matching over 7 bases. The CDR3 is made up of 17 amino acids. J gave up 3 bases and V 7 bases, and 16 bases lay outside the gene matches. The V gene's germline CDR1 is SGHTA and CDR2 FQGTGA. In DNA, the CDR3 is TGTGCCAGCACGACGCACGGGGGGAAAGGTGGGACAGATACGCAGTATTTT. This sequence encodes CASTTHGGKGGTDTQYF.

J is TRBJ2-5 and V is TRBV7-3; TRBD2 aligns across 13 bases. The CDR3 runs 17 residues. Trimming cost V 5 bases and J 5 bases; bases outside gene matches: 11. Germline CDR1 is SGHTA and CDR2 is FQGTGA. This CDR3 is CASSPRRGLAGWETQYF. The CDR3, as DNA: TGTGCCAGCAGCCCCAGACGGGGACTAGCGGGGTGGGAGACCCAGTACTTC.

This chain links TRBV6-6 with TRBJ2-2; D ambiguous. The V end was cut by 7 bases, the J end by 0 bases, with 9 bases between. The CDR3 consists of 14 residues. Germline CDR1 and CDR2: MNHNY and SVGAGI (reference sequence). The CDR3 reads CASMRQSNTGELFF. CDR3 DNA: TGTGCCAGCATGCGGCAGTCGAACACCGGGGAGCTGTTTTTT.

The chain uses TRBV6-6 and TRBJ2-4, with TRBD2 matching over 7 bases. CDR1 and CDR2 from the germline V gene are MNHNY and SVGAGI (reference sequence). The CDR3 totals 16 residues. After removal of 5 bases from V and 1 base from J, the junction contained 8 bases not matched to a gene. CDR3 bases: TGTGCCAGCAGTAACCCCCGGGGGGAGGCCAAAAACATTCAGTACTTC. This translates into CASSNPRGEAKNIQYF.

This clone has a single count. The chain joins TRBV5-3 to TRBJ1-2, with 8 bases fitting TRBD1. TRBV5-3 is an ORF, and what it does is uncertain. The CDR3 spans 16 residues. After removal of 1 base from V and 7 bases from J, the junction contained 12 bases not matched to a gene. CDR3 in amino acids: CARSLPGTGSWGGYTF. The CDR3 DNA reads as TGTGCCAGAAGCTTGCCCGGGACAGGTAGCTGGGGTGGCTACACCTTC.

The chain is built from TRBV10-2 and TRBJ2-5, with D possibly being TRBD2 (5 bases). Germline-derived CDR1 and CDR2 are WSHSY and SAAADI. Trimming took off 4 bases at V and 8 bases at J, with 11 bases between the two ends. This CDR3 comprises 12 residues. The CDR3 DNA reads TGCGCCAGCAGTGTACGTGAGGGAACCCAGTACTTC. Translating gives CASSVREGTQYF.

The chain couples TRBV7-6 to TRBJ2-5, with 8 bases fitting TRBD2. Germline V gene sequence: CDR1 SGHVS, CDR2 FNYEAQ. J gave up 5 bases and V 9 bases, and 14 bases lay outside the gene matches. The CDR3 consists of 15 residues. DNA for the CDR3: TGTGCCAGTTCGGTCTCAGGGACTAGAAGTGAGACCCAGTACTTC. Translated, it gives CASSVSGTRSETQYF.

The gene calls are TRBV12-3 or TRBV12-4 and TRBJ1-2, with D possibly being TRBD1 (5 bases). Trimming removed 3 bases from V and 2 bases from J, with 7 bases in between. The CDR3 contains 13 residues. CDR3 in amino acids: CASSFGANYGYTF. CDR3 in DNA: TGTGCCAGCAGTTTCGGGGCCAACTATGGCTACACCTTC.

The chain couples TRBV29-1 to TRBJ2-3, with D possibly TRBD1 on 5 matching bases. The CDR3 has 14 residues. The V end was cut by 6 bases, the J end by 1 base, with 14 bases between. Germline values: CDR1 SQVTM, CDR2 ANQGSEA. The CDR3 reads CSVSTVWGTDTQYF. Here the CDR3 DNA reads TGCAGCGTGTCGACAGTGTGGGGCACAGATACGCAGTATTTT.

The chain recombines TRBV3-1 (or the pseudogene TRBV3-2) with TRBJ1-4, with a tentative D call TRBD1 (6 bases). This CDR3 has 16 amino acids. Germline V gene lookup returns CDR1 LGHDT and CDR2 YNNKEL (reference sequence). The V end was cut by 4 bases, the J end by 5 bases, with 17 bases between. CDR3 sequence reads: CASSPGDLRGNEKLFF. CDR3 bases: TGTGCCAGCAGCCCAGGGGACCTAAGGGGGAATGAAAAACTGTTTTTT.

This chain connects TRBV19 to TRBJ1-3; the D gene is possibly TRBD1 (5 bases). V was cut by 5 bases and J by 4 bases, with 9 bases left in between. Germline V gene sequence: CDR1 LNHDA, CDR2 SQIVND (reference sequence). This CDR3 comprises 13 residues. CDR3 coding DNA: TGTGCCAGTAGTTTTGACAGAGGAAACACCATATATTTT. Protein: CASSFDRGNTIYF. The full variable domain, rest sourced from reference TRBV19 and TRBJ1-3, is DGGITQSPKYLFRKEGQNVTLSCEQNLNHDAMYWYRQDPGQGLRLIYYSQIVNDFQKGDIAEGYSVSREKKESFPLTVTSAQKNPTAFYLCASSFDRGNTIYFGEGSWLTVV.

This chain joins TRBV7-9 and TRBJ2-1; weak D call: TRBD2 (5 bases). The CDR3 has 13 amino acids. The ends were cut back, 8 bases at V and 5 bases at J, with 13 bases in the middle. Germline CDR1 SEHNR, CDR2 FQNEAQ (reference sequence). DNA of the CDR3: TGTGCCAGCCGAATATCGGGGAACAATGAGCAGTTCTTC. It codes for CASRISGNNEQFF. The whole variable domain, filled in from reference TRBV7-9 and TRBJ2-1, reads DTGVSQNPRHKITKRGQNVTFRCDPISEHNRLYWYRQTLGQGPEFLTYFQNEAQLEKSRLLSDRFSAERPKGSFSTLEIQRTEQGDSAMYLCASRISGNNEQFFGPGTRLTVL.

The chain combines TRBV28 with TRBJ2-2, with TRBD1 matching over 9 bases. In germline, CDR1 is MDHEN, CDR2 SYDVKM. V was clipped by 10 bases and J by 6 bases; unmatched bases: 9. The CDR3 has 14 amino acids. The CDR3 loop reads CATRGQGRSGELFF. The CDR3 bases are TGTGCCACTCGGGGACAGGGTCGCTCCGGGGAGCTGTTTTTT.

The V and J genes are TRBV6-5 and TRBJ1-2; TRBD1 aligns across 8 bases. J lost 4 bases, V lost 2 bases, and 9 bases had no gene match. The CDR3 sequence is 16 residues long. Germline V lookup: CDR1 MNHEY, CDR2 SVGAGI. This CDR3 reads CASSYTSGTGRYGYTF. The CDR3 region has the DNA TGTGCCAGCAGTTACACCTCCGGGACAGGACGCTATGGCTACACCTTC.

This clone has a handful of counts. The gene calls are TRBV5-1 and TRBJ1-4; 7 nucleotides match TRBD1. The CDR3 extends over 15 amino acids. V was clipped by 4 bases and J by 4 bases; unmatched bases: 7. From germline, CDR1 is SGHRS and CDR2 YFSETQ. The CDR3 spells CASSAGQFINEKLFF. CDR3 bases: TGCGCCAGCAGCGCGGGACAGTTCATTAATGAAAAACTGTTTTTT.

The chain is built from TRBV6-2 or TRBV6-3 and TRBJ2-3, with 11 nucleotides matching TRBD2. The V segment lost 2 bases and the J segment 2 bases; nucleotides outside the gene matches: 3. The germline V gene has CDR1 MNHEY and CDR2 SVGEGT. CDR3 length: 16 amino acids. In DNA, the CDR3 is TGTGCCAGCAGTTACCCGGGACTAGCGGCCACAGATACGCAGTATTTT. This sequence encodes CASSYPGLAATDTQYF.

This clone was seen once. V gene TRBV19 combines with J gene TRBJ1-5; possibly TRBD1 for D (5 bases). This CDR3 has 16 amino acids. From germline, CDR1 is LNHDA and CDR2 SQIVND (reference sequence). Trimming took off 5 bases at V and 2 bases at J, with 16 bases between the two ends. The CDR3 DNA reads as TGTGCCAGTAGTTCCCTCCAGGGACCACGCAATCAGCCCCAGCATTTT. Its translation is CASSSLQGPRNQPQHF.

The chain combines TRBV19 with TRBJ2-2; TRBD2 matches 12 bases. CDR3 length: 17 amino acids. Germline V gene data show CDR1 as LNHDA and CDR2 as SQIVND (reference sequence). V gave up 6 bases and J gave up 4 bases; unmatched junction bases: 9. CDR3 nucleotide sequence: TGTGCCAGTAGCAACCTAGCGGGGGGGCTTGGCACCGGGGAGCTGTTTTTT. Encoded protein: CASSNLAGGLGTGELFF.

The chain joins TRBV25-1 to TRBJ1-3; D gene unclear. V lost 3 bases and J lost 0, with 9 bases in between. CDR1 is MGHDK and CDR2 is SYGVNS in the germline V gene. This CDR3 region has 15 residues. The CDR3 protein is CASSDPGGSGNTIYF. The DNA for the CDR3 is TGTGCCAGCAGTGATCCCGGTGGCTCTGGAAACACCATATATTTT.

The gene calls are TRBV6-4 and TRBJ2-7; perhaps TRBD1 as D (5 bases). The germline CDR1 and CDR2 sequences are MRHNA and SNTAGT. There are 14 residues in the CDR3. Trimming stripped 3 bases from V and 1 base from J, with 10 bases between. The CDR3 is CASSEGDRSYEQYV. In DNA form, the CDR3 reads TGTGCCAGCAGTGAAGGGGATAGATCCTACGAGCAGTACGTC.